This TCR beta chain was sequenced in a study of shared clonotypes between healthy human individuals. Study-wide points: In a handful of donors, about 5% of naive CD4 clonotypes appeared in common.

Profiling relied on immunoSEQ multiplex PCR, and the TCRdb table lists in-frame clones only, not all of them. Of 2 million to 2.5 million clones listed, over 85% were seen once; the top ten hold under 0.45%. Points on this clone: No antigen is known for it. Different DNA sequences within this sample yield the same CDR3.

Germline values: CDR1 SGHRS, CDR2 YFSETQ. The CDR3 has 15 residues. V was pared by 0 bases and J by 0 bases, with 6 bases between. The TCR sequence derives from a man in his late teens or twenties in good health. Some clones in this sample may be carry-over from other donors' samples. Sequencing input: naive CD4+ T cells from PBMCs. Noted subset: CD45RA+ positively selected. The chain links TRBV5-1 to TRBJ1-4; no definite D call. DNA of the CDR3: TGCGCCAGCAGCTTGGGCGGGACAACTAATGAAAAACTGTTTTTT. Residues: CASSLGGTTNEKLFF.